This T cell receptor beta chain comes out of a study of early T cells in non-severe SARS-CoV-2 infection. Unique molecular identifier tags were affixed to discrete cDNA molecules. TCRdb re-called the 5' RACE reads through MiXCR, storing one row per CDR3 protein. The profile covers 100,000 to 150,000 distinct CDR3 sequences, with about 15% appearing a single time and about a fifth taken by the ten largest. CDR3 size: 17 residues. Germline CDR1 SNHLY, CDR2 FYNNEI. V shed 4 bases and J shed 3 bases, with 19 bases lying between them. The chain is built from TRBV2 and TRBJ2-4; D gene ambiguous. The sample was whole blood. The TCR was taken from an adult who was a healthcare worker with PCR-confirmed SARS-CoV-2 infection or an uninfected control (not recorded which). The CDR3 region is CASSVSGFPFGKNIQYF. CDR3 DNA sequence: TGTGCCAGCAGTGTTTCTGGGTTCCCCTTCGGCAAAAACATTCAGTACTTC.